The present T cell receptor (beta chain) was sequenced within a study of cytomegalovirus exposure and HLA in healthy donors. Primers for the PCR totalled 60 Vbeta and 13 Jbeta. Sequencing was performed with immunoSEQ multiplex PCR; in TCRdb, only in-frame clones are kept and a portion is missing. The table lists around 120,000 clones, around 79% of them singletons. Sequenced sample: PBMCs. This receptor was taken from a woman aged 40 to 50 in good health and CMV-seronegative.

CDR3 nucleotide sequence: TGTGCCAGCTCACTTACGCCCTCGGGACAGGGTCTCTGGCAGTACTTC. Its protein is CASSLTPSGQGLWQYF. The gene calls are TRBV18 and TRBJ2-7; TRBD1 agrees at 9 bases. This CDR3 contains 16 residues. Germline CDR1 KGHSH, CDR2 LQKENI. J was trimmed by 9 bases and V by 4 bases; bases with no gene match: 16.